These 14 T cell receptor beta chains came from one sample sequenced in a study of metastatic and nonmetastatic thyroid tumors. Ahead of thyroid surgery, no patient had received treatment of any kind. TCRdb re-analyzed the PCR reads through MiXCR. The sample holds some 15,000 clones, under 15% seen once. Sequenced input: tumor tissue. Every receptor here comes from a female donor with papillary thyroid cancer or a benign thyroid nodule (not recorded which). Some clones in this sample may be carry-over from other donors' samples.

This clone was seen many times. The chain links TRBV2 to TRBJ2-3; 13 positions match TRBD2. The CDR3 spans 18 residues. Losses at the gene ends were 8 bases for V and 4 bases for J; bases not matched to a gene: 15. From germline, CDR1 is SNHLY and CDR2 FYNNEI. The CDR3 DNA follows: TGTGCCAGCTCACGCGGACTAGCGGGGGCCTTCGATGCAGATACGCAGTATTTT. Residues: CASSRGLAGAFDADTQYF.

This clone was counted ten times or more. The CDR3: CASSPDSTGYEQYF. CDR3 in DNA: TGTGCCAGCAGCCCCGACTCTACCGGCTACGAGCAGTACTTC. The chain combines TRBV7-2 with TRBJ2-7; D uncertain. Germline V gene sequence: CDR1 SGHTA, CDR2 FQGNSA. The CDR3 runs 14 residues. Trimming pared 5 bases from V and 3 bases from J, leaving 14 bases between.

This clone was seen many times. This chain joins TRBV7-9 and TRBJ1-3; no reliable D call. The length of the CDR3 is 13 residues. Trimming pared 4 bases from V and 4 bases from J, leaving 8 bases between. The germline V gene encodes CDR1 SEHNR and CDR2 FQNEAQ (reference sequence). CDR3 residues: CASSYDQGNTIYF. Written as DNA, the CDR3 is TGTGCCAGCAGCTACGACCAAGGAAACACCATATATTTT.

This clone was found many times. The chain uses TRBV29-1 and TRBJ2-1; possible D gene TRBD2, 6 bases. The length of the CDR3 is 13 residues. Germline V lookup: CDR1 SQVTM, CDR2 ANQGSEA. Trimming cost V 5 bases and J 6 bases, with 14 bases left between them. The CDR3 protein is CSVLGRGGNEQFF. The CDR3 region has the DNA TGCAGCGTTTTAGGGCGGGGAGGCAATGAGCAGTTCTTC.

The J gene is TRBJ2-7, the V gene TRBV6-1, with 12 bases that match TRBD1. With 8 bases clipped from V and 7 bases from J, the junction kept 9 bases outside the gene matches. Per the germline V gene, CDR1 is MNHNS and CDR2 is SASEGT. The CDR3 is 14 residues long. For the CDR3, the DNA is TGTGCCAGCGGAACCGGGACAGGGGGCCGAGAGCAGTACTTC. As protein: CASGTGTGGREQYF.

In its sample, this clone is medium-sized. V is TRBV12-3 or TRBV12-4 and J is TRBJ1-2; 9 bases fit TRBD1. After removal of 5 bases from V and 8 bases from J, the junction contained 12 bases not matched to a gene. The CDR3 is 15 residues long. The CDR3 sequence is CASSNSYQTGGGYTF. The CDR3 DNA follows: TGTGCCAGCAGTAACTCCTACCAGACAGGGGGAGGCTACACCTTC.

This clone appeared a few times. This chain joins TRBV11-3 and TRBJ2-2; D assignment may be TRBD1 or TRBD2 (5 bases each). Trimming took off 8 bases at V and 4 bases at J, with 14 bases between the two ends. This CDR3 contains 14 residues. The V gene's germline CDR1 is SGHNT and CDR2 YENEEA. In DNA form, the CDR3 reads TGTGCCAGCTGCCGGGACCTCATCACCGGGGAGCTGTTTTTT. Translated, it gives CASCRDLITGELFF.

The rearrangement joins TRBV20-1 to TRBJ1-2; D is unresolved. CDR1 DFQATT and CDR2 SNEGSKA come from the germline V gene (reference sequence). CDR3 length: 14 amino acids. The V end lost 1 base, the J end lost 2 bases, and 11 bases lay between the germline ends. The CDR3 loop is CSARVNRGNYGYTF. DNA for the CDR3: TGCAGTGCTAGAGTTAATCGGGGAAACTATGGCTACACCTTC.

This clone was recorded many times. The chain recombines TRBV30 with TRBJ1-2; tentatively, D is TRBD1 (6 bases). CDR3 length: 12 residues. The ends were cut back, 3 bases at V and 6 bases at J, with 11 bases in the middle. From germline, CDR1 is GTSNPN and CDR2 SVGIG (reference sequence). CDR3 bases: TGTGCCTGGAGGTGGGGGGCCCATGGCTACACCTTC. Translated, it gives CAWRWGAHGYTF.

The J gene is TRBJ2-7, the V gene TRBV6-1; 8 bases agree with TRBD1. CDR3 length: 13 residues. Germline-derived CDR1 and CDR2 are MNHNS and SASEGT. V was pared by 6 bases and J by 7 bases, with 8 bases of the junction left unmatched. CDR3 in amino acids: CASSQLQGGEQYF. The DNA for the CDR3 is TGTGCCAGCAGCCAACTACAGGGGGGTGAGCAGTACTTC.

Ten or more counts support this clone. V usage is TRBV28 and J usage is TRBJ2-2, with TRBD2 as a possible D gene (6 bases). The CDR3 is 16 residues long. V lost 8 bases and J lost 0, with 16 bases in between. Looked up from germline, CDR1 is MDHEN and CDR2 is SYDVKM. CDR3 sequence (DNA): TGTGCCAGCTACCGGGACTTCACTCCGAACACCGGGGAGCTGTTTTTT. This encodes CASYRDFTPNTGELFF.

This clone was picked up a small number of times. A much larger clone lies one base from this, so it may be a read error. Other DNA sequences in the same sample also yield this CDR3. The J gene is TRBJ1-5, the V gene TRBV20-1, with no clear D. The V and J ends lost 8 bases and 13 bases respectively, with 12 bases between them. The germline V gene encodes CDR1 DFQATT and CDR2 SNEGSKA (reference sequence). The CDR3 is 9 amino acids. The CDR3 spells CSTPWPQHF. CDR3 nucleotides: TGCAGTACCCCGTGGCCACAGCATTTT.

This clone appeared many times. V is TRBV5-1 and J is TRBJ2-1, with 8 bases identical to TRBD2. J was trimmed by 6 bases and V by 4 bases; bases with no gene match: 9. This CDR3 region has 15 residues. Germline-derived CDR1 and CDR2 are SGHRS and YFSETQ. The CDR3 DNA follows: TGCGCCAGCAGCACCTGGACTAGCTCGGTCAATGAGCAGTTCTTC. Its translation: CASSTWTSSVNEQFF.

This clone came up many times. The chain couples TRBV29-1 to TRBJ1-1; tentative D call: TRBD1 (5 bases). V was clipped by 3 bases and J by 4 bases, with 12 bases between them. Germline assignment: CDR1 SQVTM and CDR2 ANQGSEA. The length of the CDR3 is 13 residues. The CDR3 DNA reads TGCAGCGTTGACGTCGGGGCTTTCACTGAAGCTTTCTTT. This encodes CSVDVGAFTEAFF.